A single T cell receptor (beta chain) is shown here with its context. What it recognizes is unknown. The sample is drawn from a study of T cells in tuberculosis. In the study overall: IGRA-negative adolescents, IGRA-positive adolescents with latent tuberculosis and adults with active tuberculosis formed this South African cohort.

General study results and limits: Using the GMM-specific repertoire gave about 87% accuracy versus about 64% with motifs. The TCR-beta difference was not significant; alpha differences partly reflected length.

The CDR3 covers 15 residues. The V gene's germline CDR1 is SEHNR and CDR2 FQNEAQ (reference sequence). J lost 0 bases, V lost 5 bases, and 6 bases had no gene match. Measured with immunoSEQ multiplex PCR; TCRdb has only the in-frame clones, and not every one. The table lists about 43,000 clones, less than 95% of them singletons. Each clinical donor contributed on average around 100,000 T cells from unsorted cryopreserved PBMC. The chain employs TRBV7-9 and TRBJ1-1; 7 bases align to TRBD1. The clonotype originates from a donor between 10 and 35 years old with latent tuberculosis or without tuberculosis infection. Some clones in this sample may be carry-over from other donors' samples. Sequences were obtained from PBMCs. The CDR3 sequence is CASSPETGMNTEAFF. For the CDR3, the DNA is TGTGCCAGCAGCCCCGAGACAGGGATGAACACTGAAGCTTTCTTT.